The entry below gives a single T cell receptor (beta chain) sequence along with its context. Antigen: not known. TCRdb analysed the reads with MiXCR anew, one entry per CDR3 protein. The top ten hold around 12% of the sample, which has 750,000 to 950,000 distinct CDR3 sequences, under 35% seen once. This record comes from a study of T cell repertoires in cytomegalovirus infection. This CDR3 spans 16 amino acids. Germline V CDR1 and CDR2: SEHNR, FQNEAQ (reference sequence). The V segment lost 4 bases and the J segment 1 base; nucleotides outside the gene matches: 9. This material consisted of cultured CD8+ T cells from PBMCs, taken from culture after CMV antigen stimulation. This sequence originates from a human donor in good health (CMV status not recorded). Some clones in this sample may be carry-over from other donors' samples. J is TRBJ1-2 and V is TRBV7-9; 7 bases are shared with TRBD1. The CDR3 DNA follows: TGTGCCAGCAGCTCCACACGACAGGGCGGTAACTATGGCTACACCTTC. Encoded protein: CASSSTRQGGNYGYTF.